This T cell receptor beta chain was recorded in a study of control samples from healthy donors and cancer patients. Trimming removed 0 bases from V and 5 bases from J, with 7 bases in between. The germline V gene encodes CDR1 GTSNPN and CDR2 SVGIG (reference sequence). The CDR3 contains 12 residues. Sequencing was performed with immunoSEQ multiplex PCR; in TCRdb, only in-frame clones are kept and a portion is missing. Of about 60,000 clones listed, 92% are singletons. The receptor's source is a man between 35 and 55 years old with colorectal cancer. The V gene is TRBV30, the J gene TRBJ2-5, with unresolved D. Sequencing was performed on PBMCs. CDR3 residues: CAWSVISETQYF. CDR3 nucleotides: TGTGCCTGGAGTGTAATTTCGGAGACCCAGTACTTC. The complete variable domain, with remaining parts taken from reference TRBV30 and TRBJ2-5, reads SQTIHQWPATLVQPVGSPLSLECTVEGTSNPNLYWYRQAAGRGLQLLFYSVGIGQISSEVPQNLSASRPQDRQFILSSKKLLLSDSGFYLCAWSVISETQYFGPGTRLLVL.